A selection of T cell receptor beta chains follows, all from one sample in a study of Graves' ophthalmopathy and Graves' hyperthyroidism. TCRdb re-analysed the multiplex PCR reads in MiXCR, keeping a single row per CDR3 protein. Here the sample spans some 1.1 million distinct CDR3 sequences, around a third being singletons. Sequencing input: peripheral blood or thyroid tissue (not recorded which). These receptor sequences come from an adult man with Graves' hyperthyroidism. The CDR3 runs from the conserved cysteine through the conserved F or W. A D gene is named only where the DNA matches it firmly. The size entry is marked missing in some rows and otherwise reads once, few, many or a size class.

J gene: TRBJ1-3; V gene: TRBV30; D gene: .; clone size: .; CDR3 protein: CAWRWSGSGNTIYF; CDR3 DNA: TGTGCCTGGAGATGGTCAGGCTCTGGAAACACCATCTATTTT
J gene: TRBJ1-2; V gene: TRBV12-3/TRBV12-4; D gene: .; clone size: few; CDR3 protein: CASSFGWGTGLNYGYTF; CDR3 DNA: TGTGCCAGCAGTTTCGGTTGGGGTACGGGCCTTAACTATGGCTACACCTTC
J gene: TRBJ2-5; V gene: TRBV15; D gene: .; clone size: .; CDR3 protein: CATSRVAGAGTQYF; CDR3 DNA: TGTGCCACCAGCAGAGTGGCAGGGGCGGGGACCCAGTACTTC
J gene: TRBJ2-2; V gene: TRBV10-3; D gene: .; clone size: .; CDR3 protein: CASKVVQNTGELFF; CDR3 DNA: TGTGCCAGCAAAGTCGTTCAGAACACCGGGGAGCTGTTTTTT
J gene: TRBJ1-6; V gene: TRBV7-9; D gene: .; clone size: .; CDR3 protein: CASSLGGGRSPLHF; CDR3 DNA: TGTGCCAGCAGCTTAGGCGGAGGGCGATCACCCCTCCACTTT
J gene: TRBJ1-2; V gene: TRBV11-2; D gene: TRBD1; clone size: once; CDR3 protein: CASSRRGQAGGYTF; CDR3 DNA: TGTGCCAGCAGCCGACGGGGACAGGCGGGTGGCTACACCTTC
J gene: TRBJ1-5; V gene: TRBV19; D gene: .; clone size: many; CDR3 protein: CASSSGGIGNQPQHF; CDR3 DNA: TGTGCCAGTAGTTCGGGGGGTATCGGCAATCAGCCCCAGCATTTT
J gene: TRBJ1-5; V gene: TRBV12-3/TRBV12-4; D gene: .; clone size: .; CDR3 protein: CASSSVPDQPQHF; CDR3 DNA: TGTGCCAGCAGTTCAGTGCCCGACCAGCCCCAGCATTTT
J gene: TRBJ1-5; V gene: TRBV20-1; D gene: TRBD1; clone size: .; CDR3 protein: CSARGDRIEPQHF; CDR3 DNA: TGCAGTGCTAGAGGGGACAGGATAGAGCCCCAGCATTTT
J gene: TRBJ1-2; V gene: TRBV20-1; D gene: .; clone size: many; CDR3 protein: CSAPLRGDGYTF; CDR3 DNA: TGCAGTGCACCTCTCAGGGGTGATGGCTACACCTTC
J gene: TRBJ2-7; V gene: TRBV29-1; D gene: TRBD1; clone size: many; CDR3 protein: CSVEGYRGNYEQYF; CDR3 DNA: TGCAGCGTTGAAGGGTACAGGGGGAACTACGAGCAGTACTTC
J gene: TRBJ2-5; V gene: TRBV10-3; D gene: TRBD1; clone size: .; CDR3 protein: CATGDREVSGETQYF; CDR3 DNA: TGTGCCACCGGGGACAGGGAGGTGTCGGGAGAGACCCAGTACTTC
J gene: TRBJ2-3; V gene: TRBV25-1; D gene: .; clone size: few; CDR3 protein: CASSEYQQGFTDTQYF; CDR3 DNA: TGTGCCAGCAGTGAATATCAACAGGGATTCACAGATACGCAGTATTTT
J gene: TRBJ2-2; V gene: TRBV7-2; D gene: .; clone size: .; CDR3 protein: CASSSREFNTGELFF; CDR3 DNA: TGTGCCAGCAGTTCGAGAGAATTTAACACCGGGGAGCTGTTTTTT
J gene: TRBJ1-2; V gene: TRBV15; D gene: TRBD1; clone size: .; CDR3 protein: CATSSVGGQGSGYTF; CDR3 DNA: TGTGCCACCAGCAGCGTTGGGGGACAGGGCAGTGGCTACACCTTC
J gene: TRBJ2-5; V gene: TRBV7-9; D gene: .; clone size: .; CDR3 protein: CASSSTLAAQETQYF; CDR3 DNA: TGTGCCAGCAGCTCAACTTTAGCGGCTCAAGAGACCCAGTACTTC
J gene: TRBJ2-2; V gene: TRBV19; D gene: .; clone size: .; CDR3 protein: CASSISSGELFF; CDR3 DNA: TGTGCCAGTAGTATTTCGAGCGGGGAGCTGTTTTTT
J gene: TRBJ1-2; V gene: TRBV7-2; D gene: .; clone size: many; CDR3 protein: CASSSAAGGADYGYTF; CDR3 DNA: TGTGCCAGCAGCTCCGCGGCGGGGGGGGCCGACTATGGCTACACCTTC
J gene: TRBJ2-7; V gene: TRBV2; D gene: TRBD2; clone size: .; CDR3 protein: CASSEVVAGGPTYF; CDR3 DNA: TGTGCCAGCAGTGAAGTTGTAGCGGGAGGGCCAACGTACTTC
J gene: TRBJ1-1; V gene: TRBV7-2; D gene: TRBD1; clone size: .; CDR3 protein: CASSSGGTATEAFF; CDR3 DNA: TGTGCCAGCAGCTCAGGGGGGACAGCCACTGAAGCTTTCTTT
J gene: TRBJ1-5; V gene: TRBV27; D gene: TRBD1; clone size: .; CDR3 protein: CASSPGGFQPQHF; CDR3 DNA: TGTGCCAGCAGTCCAGGGGGCTTTCAGCCCCAGCATTTT
J gene: TRBJ1-2; V gene: TRBV5-1; D gene: TRBD1; clone size: many; CDR3 protein: CASSLGTGGRIYGYTF; CDR3 DNA: TGCGCCAGCAGCCTCGGGACAGGGGGCAGGATCTATGGCTACACCTTC
J gene: TRBJ2-5; V gene: TRBV10-2; D gene: .; clone size: once; CDR3 protein: CASSEPSGSNQPQYF; CDR3 DNA: TGCGCCAGCAGTGAGCCCTCGGGTAGCAATCAGCCCCAGTACTTC
J gene: TRBJ2-6; V gene: TRBV5-5; D gene: .; clone size: many; CDR3 protein: CASSLRLDTSGANVLTF; CDR3 DNA: TGTGCCAGCAGCTTGCGGCTCGACACCTCTGGGGCCAACGTCCTGACTTTC
J gene: TRBJ2-7; V gene: TRBV4-1; D gene: .; clone size: many; CDR3 protein: CASSQVGDSSYEQYF; CDR3 DNA: TGCGCCAGCAGCCAAGTCGGTGACAGTTCCTACGAGCAGTACTTC
J gene: TRBJ2-2; V gene: TRBV2; D gene: TRBD2; clone size: many; CDR3 protein: CASRLTSGSVGELFF; CDR3 DNA: TGTGCCAGCAGGCTGACTAGCGGGAGTGTCGGGGAGCTGTTTTTT
J gene: TRBJ2-5; V gene: TRBV9; D gene: TRBD2; clone size: .; CDR3 protein: CASSVGPGGSYQETQYF; CDR3 DNA: TGTGCCAGCAGCGTAGGTCCGGGGGGATCGTACCAAGAGACCCAGTACTTC
J gene: TRBJ1-1; V gene: TRBV15; D gene: .; clone size: many; CDR3 protein: CATSRDGGDEAFF; CDR3 DNA: TGTGCCACCAGCAGAGATGGCGGGGATGAAGCTTTCTTT
J gene: TRBJ1-1; V gene: TRBV7-2; D gene: .; clone size: many; CDR3 protein: CASSLDRFGGTEAFF; CDR3 DNA: TGTGCCAGCAGCTTAGACCGTTTTGGTGGCACTGAAGCTTTCTTT
J gene: TRBJ2-7; V gene: TRBV5-6; D gene: .; clone size: .; CDR3 protein: CASSHGNVYEQYF; CDR3 DNA: TGTGCCAGCAGCCACGGGAACGTCTACGAGCAGTACTTC
J gene: TRBJ1-4; V gene: TRBV28; D gene: .; clone size: .; CDR3 protein: CATLQGGSEKLFF; CDR3 DNA: TGTGCCACCCTGCAGGGCGGTAGTGAAAAACTGTTTTTT
J gene: TRBJ2-7; V gene: TRBV5-1; D gene: TRBD2; clone size: .; CDR3 protein: CASSETSGGSYEQYF; CDR3 DNA: TGCGCCAGCAGCGAGACTAGCGGGGGCTCCTACGAGCAGTACTTC
J gene: TRBJ1-1; V gene: TRBV5-1; D gene: TRBD1; clone size: .; CDR3 protein: CASSLVVTGGVNTEAFF; CDR3 DNA: TGCGCCAGCAGCTTGGTGGTGACAGGGGGGGTGAACACTGAAGCTTTCTTT
J gene: TRBJ2-5; V gene: TRBV29-1; D gene: .; clone size: many; CDR3 protein: CSVERVAGQETQYF; CDR3 DNA: TGCAGCGTAGAAAGGGTCGCAGGGCAAGAGACCCAGTACTTC
J gene: TRBJ2-5; V gene: TRBV7-2; D gene: TRBD2; clone size: few; CDR3 protein: CASSLEVGRGGRGTQYF; CDR3 DNA: TGTGCCAGCAGCTTAGAGGTCGGGCGGGGGGGGCGAGGGACCCAGTACTTC
J gene: TRBJ1-4; V gene: TRBV15; D gene: TRBD1; clone size: .; CDR3 protein: CATSVQGARDEKLFF; CDR3 DNA: TGTGCCACCAGCGTCCAGGGGGCGCGGGATGAAAAACTGTTTTTT